This TCR beta chain stems from a study of cytomegalovirus exposure and HLA in healthy donors. Losses at the gene ends were 7 bases for V and 5 bases for J; bases not matched to a gene: 3. Germline CDR1 reads LNHDA; CDR2 reads SQIVND (reference sequence). This CDR3 has 13 amino acids. Healthy individuals who donated bone marrow served as the donors. 13 Jbeta primers and 60 Vbeta primers were used for the PCR. Clones were read by immunoSEQ multiplex PCR, and TCRdb kept only the in-frame ones, dropping some. Among roughly 140,000 clones listed, 55% to 75% were seen once. Overall study findings and caveats: From TCR beta sequences, most subjects' HLA-A and HLA-B alleles were reportedly predicted accurately. The authors assumed roughly uniform sequencing depth across donors for presence/absence analyses.

Details on this clone: Its antigen is not known.

Sequenced sample: PBMCs. The sequence was collected from a woman between 55 and 75 years old in good health and CMV-seropositive. The rearrangement joins TRBV19 to TRBJ1-5, with 9 positions matching TRBD1. The CDR3 is CASTRTGDQPQHF. CDR3 bases: TGTGCCAGTACCCGGACAGGGGATCAGCCCCAGCATTTT.